Following are 17 T cell receptor beta chains from one sample sequenced in a study of human T cells and chemical hapten exposure. TCRdb processed the RACE reads anew with MiXCR; each CDR3 protein has one entry. The sample has roughly 190,000 distinct CDR3 sequences; more than 20% are singletons. Stated time point: patch test 1, 2 weeks after DPC sensitization. Treatment specified: therapeutic diphenylcyclopropenone sensitization with weekly scalp DPC. Sequencing was performed on whole blood, taken in connection with sensitization to the hapten diphenylcyclopropenone (DPC). The source is a woman aged 50 to 65 with alopecia areata. Some clones in this sample may be carry-over from other donors' samples.

The V and J genes are TRBV7-9 and TRBJ2-1, with 12 bases aligning to TRBD2. The CDR3 loop spans 15 amino acids. Per the germline V gene, CDR1 is SEHNR and CDR2 is FQNEAQ (reference sequence). Unmatched junction bases numbered 9, after V lost 5 bases and J lost 10 bases. Written as DNA, the CDR3 is TGTGCCAGCAGCAGTCGTGCTAGCGGGAGGGTAGAGCAGTTCTTC. Its translation: CASSSRASGRVEQFF. Variable domain in full (rest from reference TRBV7-9 and TRBJ2-1): DTGVSQNPRHKITKRGQNVTFRCDPISEHNRLYWYRQTLGQGPEFLTYFQNEAQLEKSRLLSDRFSAERPKGSFSTLEIQRTEQGDSAMYLCASSSRASGRVEQFFGPGTRLTVL.

The chain employs TRBV7-9 and TRBJ1-2; no firm D call. The V end was cut by 5 bases, the J end by 0 bases, with 10 bases between. Per the germline V gene, CDR1 is SEHNR and CDR2 is FQNEAQ (reference sequence). The CDR3 covers 14 residues. DNA of the CDR3: TGTGCCAGCAGCATCCCGAACACTAACTATGGCTACACCTTC. It translates to CASSIPNTNYGYTF.

The V call is TRBV12-3 or TRBV12-4, the J call TRBJ2-1, with 8 bases identical to TRBD2. The J segment lost 5 bases and the V segment lost 0 bases, leaving 6 bases of the junction unmatched. The CDR3 contains 16 residues. The CDR3 is CASSLAPAGGNNEQFF. The CDR3 nucleotides are TGTGCCAGCAGTTTAGCGCCTGCGGGAGGAAACAATGAGCAGTTCTTC.

This clonotype was observed a handful of times. The chain uses TRBV7-2 and TRBJ2-2; D ambiguous. The V and J ends lost 5 bases and 4 bases respectively, with 11 bases between them. The germline V gene has CDR1 SGHTA and CDR2 FQGNSA. The CDR3 consists of 14 residues. CDR3 amino acids: CASSNPLITGELFF. The DNA of the CDR3 is TGTGCCAGCAGCAACCCCTTGATCACCGGGGAGCTGTTTTTT.

The rearrangement joins TRBV6-5 to TRBJ2-7; weak D call: TRBD2 (5 bases). In germline, CDR1 is MNHEY, CDR2 SVGAGI. The CDR3 is made up of 13 amino acids. The V gene lost 0 bases and the J gene lost 7 bases, with 10 bases spanning the gap. CDR3 in amino acids: CASSYSRGGEQYF. The CDR3 nucleotides read TGTGCCAGCAGTTACTCGAGAGGCGGGGAGCAGTACTTC.

The CDR3 here is CASSITRNYGYTF. Written as DNA, the CDR3 is TGTGCCAGCAGTATTACACGGAACTATGGCTACACCTTC. V and J are TRBV12-3 or TRBV12-4 and TRBJ1-2; D remains ambiguous. The CDR3 is made up of 13 amino acids. V was clipped by 5 bases and J by 2 bases, with 9 bases between them.

With regard to this clonotype: A read error may produce the germline difference seen at one junction end. V and J are TRBV29-1 and TRBJ1-1; tentative D call: TRBD1 (5 bases). Germline V gives CDR1 SQVTM, CDR2 ANQGSEA. The CDR3 loop spans 11 amino acids. The CDR3: CSVESTVEGFF. DNA of the CDR3: TGCAGCGTTGAGTCGACAGTCGAAGGTTTCTTT.

V usage is TRBV4-2 and J usage is TRBJ2-3, with 9 bases matching TRBD2. The CDR3 contains 14 residues. In germline, CDR1 is LGHNA, CDR2 YNFKEQ. V lost 2 bases and J lost 5; bases outside the gene matches: 2. CDR3 sequence reads: CASSQRTSVDTQYF. CDR3 DNA: TGTGCCAGCAGCCAAAGGACTAGCGTAGATACGCAGTATTTT.

This clonotype was detected only a few times. The CDR3 sequence is CASSIRTGTSGNTIYF. Written as DNA, the CDR3 is TGTGCCAGCAGCATCAGGACAGGGACCTCTGGAAACACCATATATTTT. The chain couples TRBV13 to TRBJ1-3; 8 bases align to TRBD1. The V gene's germline CDR1 is PRHDT and CDR2 FYEKMQ (reference sequence). The CDR3 spans 16 residues. J lost 0 bases, V lost 5 bases, and 6 bases had no gene match.

This clonotype appeared a few times. The chain recombines TRBV2 with TRBJ2-2; D uncertain. Germline V gives CDR1 SNHLY, CDR2 FYNNEI. The CDR3 loop spans 15 amino acids. V lost 6 bases to trimming and J lost 1 base, with 12 bases between them. Here the CDR3 reads CASRGLLGNTGELFF. DNA of the CDR3: TGTGCCAGCAGGGGCCTTTTGGGGAACACCGGGGAGCTGTTTTTT.

This clonotype was seen a few times. The chain joins TRBV6-1 to TRBJ2-3; perhaps TRBD1 as D (5 bases). V gave up 6 bases and J gave up 6 bases, with 13 bases separating them. Germline CDR1 MNHNS, CDR2 SASEGT. CDR3 length: 13 residues. The CDR3 nucleotides are TGTGCCAGCAGGCCCGTGGGGCAGGATACGCAGTATTTT. Translation: CASRPVGQDTQYF.

The CDR3 nucleotides are TGCAGTGCTTTTCAGGACGGAAATAGCAATCAGCCCCAGCATTTT. Translation gives CSAFQDGNSNQPQHF. The chain has TRBV20-1 and TRBJ1-5; D uncertain. The CDR3 has 15 residues. Trimming took off 5 bases at V and 0 bases at J, with 14 bases between the two ends. The germline gives CDR1 DFQATT, CDR2 SNEGSKA (reference sequence).

Regarding this clonotype: A much larger clone sits a single nucleotide away, making a read error possible. In DNA, the CDR3 is TGCAGCGTTCTTAGCACAGATACGCAGTATTTT. This encodes CSVLSTDTQYF. The J gene is TRBJ2-3, the V gene TRBV29-1; no definite D call. Germline V gene sequence: CDR1 SQVTM, CDR2 ANQGSEA. The CDR3 contains 11 residues. The ends were cut back, 5 bases at V and 0 bases at J, with 3 bases in the middle.

This clonotype was seen many times. This sequence joins TRBV4-2 and TRBJ2-3, with no clear D. CDR1 is LGHNA and CDR2 is YNFKEQ in the germline V gene. The CDR3 is 14 amino acids. Between the trimmed V and J ends, which lost 4 bases and 3 bases, there was a span of 11 bases. CDR3 amino acids: CASSLSLRTDTQYF. The CDR3 DNA reads TGTGCCAGCAGCCTCTCTCTAAGGACAGATACGCAGTATTTT.

This clonotype was detected only a few times. The chain combines TRBV5-1 with TRBJ2-7, with D perhaps TRBD2 (6 bases). CDR1 is SGHRS and CDR2 is YFSETQ in the germline V gene. This CDR3 is built from 15 residues. Trimming removed 7 bases at V and 3 bases at J, with 20 bases between. CDR3 coding DNA: TGCGCCAGCTATAATGGGCCTAGCGAGCACTACGAGCAGTACTTC. Translation gives CASYNGPSEHYEQYF.

This clonotype was seen a few times. This chain joins TRBV10-3 and TRBJ2-7, with 8 bases aligning to TRBD1. Germline V CDR1 and CDR2: ENHRY, SYGVKD. The ends lost 4 bases at V and 6 bases at J; junction bases unmatched: 14. The CDR3 has 16 amino acids. In nucleotides, the CDR3 is TGTGCCATCAGTGCCCCTGACAGGGGCGGTCGGGCCGAGCAGTACTTC. It encodes CAISAPDRGGRAEQYF.

The genes are TRBV4-2 and TRBJ1-3, with a possible D match to TRBD1 (5 bases). V was cut by 4 bases and J by 0 bases, with 7 bases left in between. Germline V lookup: CDR1 LGHNA, CDR2 YNFKEQ. The CDR3 sequence is 14 residues long. CDR3 nucleotides: TGTGCCAGCAGCCCGGGGGACTCTGGAAACACCATATATTTT. Translating it yields CASSPGDSGNTIYF.